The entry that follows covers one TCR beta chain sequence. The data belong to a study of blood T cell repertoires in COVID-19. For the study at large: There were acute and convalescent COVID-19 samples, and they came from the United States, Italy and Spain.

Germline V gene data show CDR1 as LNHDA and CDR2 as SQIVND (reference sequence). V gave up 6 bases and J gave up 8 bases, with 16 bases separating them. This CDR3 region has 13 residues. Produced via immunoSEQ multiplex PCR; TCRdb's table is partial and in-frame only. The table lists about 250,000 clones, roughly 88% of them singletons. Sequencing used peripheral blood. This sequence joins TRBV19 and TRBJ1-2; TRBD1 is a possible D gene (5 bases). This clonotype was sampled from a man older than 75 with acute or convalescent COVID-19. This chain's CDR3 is CASRGGTLDGYTF. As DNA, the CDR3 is TGTGCCAGTAGGGGGGGGACTCTTGACGGCTACACCTTC.